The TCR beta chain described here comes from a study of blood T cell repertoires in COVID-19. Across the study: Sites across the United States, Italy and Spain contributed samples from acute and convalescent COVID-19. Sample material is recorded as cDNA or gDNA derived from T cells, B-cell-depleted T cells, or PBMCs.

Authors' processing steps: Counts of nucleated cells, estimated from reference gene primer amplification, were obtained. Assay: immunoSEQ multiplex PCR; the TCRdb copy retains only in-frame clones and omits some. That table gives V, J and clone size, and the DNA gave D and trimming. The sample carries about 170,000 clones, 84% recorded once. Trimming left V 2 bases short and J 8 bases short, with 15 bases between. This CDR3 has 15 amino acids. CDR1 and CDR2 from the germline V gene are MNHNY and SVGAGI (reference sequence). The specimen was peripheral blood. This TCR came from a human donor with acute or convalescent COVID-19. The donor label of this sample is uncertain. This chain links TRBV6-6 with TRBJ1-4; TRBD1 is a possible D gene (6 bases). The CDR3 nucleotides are TGTGCCAGCAGTTACAAACAGGGTATCGAAGAAAAACTGTTTTTT. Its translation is CASSYKQGIEEKLFF.